This T cell receptor beta chain originates from a study of cytomegalovirus exposure and HLA in healthy donors. Study-wide points: A few chains tied to CMV proved CMV antigen-specific in vitro. Cytomegalovirus-associated status was assigned to about 150 TCR beta chains. When analyzed later, a missense DCLRE1C variant was found to be linked to TCR beta V- and J-gene trimming. In a later analysis, TCR association rates varied by HLA locus: DRB1 most, HLA-C fewest.

Use of 60 Vbeta and 13 Jbeta primers characterized the PCR. Profiling relied on immunoSEQ multiplex PCR, and the TCRdb table lists in-frame clones only, not all of them. The sample yields 150,000 to 200,000 clones, around 73% seen once. Remarks on this clone: The antigen is not known.

This receptor was identified in a man aged 55 to 70 in good health and CMV-seronegative. The material sequenced was PBMCs.

The CDR3 loop reads CASSIGGQGNQPQHF. In DNA form, the CDR3 reads TGTGCCAGTAGTATAGGAGGACAGGGCAATCAGCCCCAGCATTTT. The rearrangement uses TRBV19 and TRBJ1-5; 7 nucleotides agree with TRBD1. The CDR3 totals 15 residues. V gave up 1 base and J gave up 2 bases; unmatched junction bases: 2. Germline-derived CDR1 and CDR2 are LNHDA and SQIVND (reference sequence).